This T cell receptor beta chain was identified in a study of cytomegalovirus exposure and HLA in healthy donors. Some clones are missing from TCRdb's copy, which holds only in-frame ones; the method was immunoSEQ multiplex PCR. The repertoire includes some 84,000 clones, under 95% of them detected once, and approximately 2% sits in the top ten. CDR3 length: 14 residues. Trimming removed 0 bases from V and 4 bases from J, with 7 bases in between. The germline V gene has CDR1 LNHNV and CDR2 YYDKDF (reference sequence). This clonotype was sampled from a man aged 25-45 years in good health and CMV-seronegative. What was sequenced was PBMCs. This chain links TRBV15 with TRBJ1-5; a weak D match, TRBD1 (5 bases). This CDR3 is CATSRDGGNQPQHF. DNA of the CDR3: TGTGCCACCAGCAGAGACGGGGGGAATCAGCCCCAGCATTTT.